Reported below is one TCR beta chain. This entry comes from a study of T cell changes during pregnancy in multiple sclerosis. Sequencing used immunoSEQ multiplex PCR; TCRdb keeps in-frame clones, though not all of them. The sample contains tens of thousands of clones, around 93% of which appear only once. From germline, CDR1 is LNHDA and CDR2 SQIVND (reference sequence). The trim removed 5 bases at V and 0 bases at J, leaving 9 bases unmatched. The CDR3 sequence is 16 residues long. The sequence came from a female donor with multiple sclerosis, enrolled in a pregnancy study. The rearrangement joins TRBV19 to TRBJ1-1; 7 nucleotides agree with TRBD1. The sample consisted of CD8+ T cells from peripheral blood mononuclear cells, taken after pregnancy. The CDR3 spells CASSSKGQIMNTEAFF. The CDR3 DNA reads as TGTGCCAGTAGTTCCAAGGGACAGATCATGAACACTGAAGCTTTCTTT.